The 13 T cell receptor beta chains presented below share a single source sample, sequenced in a study of T cell repertoires in cytomegalovirus infection. A single record per CDR3 protein comes from TCRdb applying MiXCR to the reads. The table lists some 800,000 distinct CDR3 sequences, roughly 28% of them singletons, with about an eighth in the top ten. These receptors have no known antigen. Here the sequenced sample was cultured CD8+ T cells from PBMCs, taken from culture after CMV antigen stimulation. These receptors were obtained from a human donor in good health (CMV status not recorded). Some clones in this sample may be carry-over from other donors' samples.

This clonotype showed up many times. One end of the junction fails to match germline, which may point to a read error. V usage is TRBV27 and J usage is TRBJ2-1; TRBD2 agrees at 7 bases. The CDR3 has 14 residues. Per the germline V gene, CDR1 is MNHEY and CDR2 is SMNVEV (reference sequence). The CDR3: CASSLSSSGNEQFF. The DNA for the CDR3 is TGTGCCAGCAGCTTATCGTCTAGCGGCAATGAGCAGTTCTTC.

This clonotype has only a few counts. The genes are TRBV6-1 and TRBJ2-6; D is undetermined. V was clipped by 5 bases and J by 0 bases, with 11 bases between them. Germline V lookup: CDR1 MNHNS, CDR2 SASEGT. This CDR3 spans 16 amino acids. The CDR3 spells CASSQGRSSGANVLTF. DNA for the CDR3: TGTGCCAGCAGTCAAGGACGGTCCTCTGGGGCCAACGTCCTGACTTTC.

The V and J genes are TRBV12-3 or TRBV12-4 and TRBJ2-1, with D uncertain. V was shortened by 1 base and J by 8 bases, with 6 bases between the two germline ends. The CDR3 extends over 12 amino acids. In DNA, the CDR3 is TGTGCCAGCAGTTTAGGGTGGTATGAGCAGTTCTTC. Its translation: CASSLGWYEQFF.

This clonotype was counted a few times. The chain uses TRBV19 and TRBJ1-3; 8 bases fit TRBD1. V lost 4 bases, J lost 3 bases, and 2 bases stayed unmatched. CDR1 LNHDA and CDR2 SQIVND come from the germline V gene (reference sequence). The CDR3 covers 14 residues. The CDR3 coding sequence is TGTGCCAGTAGTAACAGGGGGAATGGAAACACCATATATTTT. Protein sequence: CASSNRGNGNTIYF.

The chain joins TRBV12-3 or TRBV12-4 to TRBJ2-1; 15 nucleotides line up with TRBD2. The CDR3 is made up of 15 amino acids. J gave up 7 bases and V 4 bases, and 2 bases lay outside the gene matches. The CDR3 DNA sequence: TGTGCCAGCAGTTCGGGGACTAGCGGGGGGAATGAGCAGTTCTTC. Translating gives CASSSGTSGGNEQFF.

The rearrangement links TRBV12-3 or TRBV12-4 to TRBJ1-1, with TRBD1 matching over 8 bases. V trimming: 4 bases; J trimming: 5 bases; junction bases outside the gene matches: 6. The CDR3 spans 14 residues. The CDR3 DNA is TGTGCCAGCAGTTGGGGACAGGATCGAACTGAAGCTTTCTTT. It encodes CASSWGQDRTEAFF.

This clonotype was recorded a few times. J is TRBJ1-1 and V is TRBV5-4, with TRBD1 matching 9 bases. The CDR3 is made up of 15 amino acids. V trimming: 1 base; J trimming: 8 bases; junction bases outside the gene matches: 9. Looked up from germline, CDR1 is SGHNT and CDR2 is YYREEE (reference sequence). The CDR3 nucleotides are TGTGCCAGCAGCTTGAAAGACAGGGGGGGTCAAGAAGCTTTCTTT. Its protein is CASSLKDRGGQEAFF.

The sample holds a few counts of this clonotype. The CDR3 loop is CASSVPPDNMAYF. In DNA form, the CDR3 reads TGTGCCAGCAGCGTCCCCCCCGATAATATGGCGTACTTC. The V gene is TRBV7-9, the J gene TRBJ2-5; no clear D gene. This CDR3 is built from 13 residues. Germline-derived CDR1 and CDR2 are SEHNR and FQNEAQ (reference sequence). Trimming pared 5 bases from V and 13 bases from J, leaving 20 bases between.

This clonotype was detected only a few times. The chain links TRBV19 to TRBJ1-1, with 12 bases matching TRBD1. Germline V lookup: CDR1 LNHDA, CDR2 SQIVND (reference sequence). CDR3 length equals 15 residues. V was pared by 6 bases and J by 6 bases, with 8 bases of the junction left unmatched. CDR3 bases: TGTGCCAGTAGATCGATCCGGGACAGGGGGCCTGAAGCTTTCTTT. Translating gives CASRSIRDRGPEAFF.

The sample holds many counts of this clonotype. This sequence joins TRBV7-2 and TRBJ2-1; 14 positions agree with TRBD2. The V segment lost 2 bases and the J segment 7 bases; nucleotides outside the gene matches: 4. The CDR3 has 16 residues. From germline, CDR1 is SGHTA and CDR2 FQGNSA. The CDR3 DNA reads TGTGCCAGCAGCTTACGACTAGCGGGGGGGGGAAATGAGCAGTTCTTC. Translated, it gives CASSLRLAGGGNEQFF.

This clonotype was seen a few times. This sequence joins TRBV28 and TRBJ2-5, with a tentative D call TRBD1 (6 bases). Trimming removed 6 bases at V and 3 bases at J, with 14 bases between. This CDR3 comprises 14 residues. Germline values: CDR1 MDHEN, CDR2 SYDVKM. The DNA for the CDR3 is TGTGCCAGCAGGTACACAGGGAATAAAGAGACCCAGTACTTC. The encoded protein is CASRYTGNKETQYF.

This clonotype has a count of ten or more. V usage is TRBV27 and J usage is TRBJ2-2; the D gene is possibly TRBD2 (6 bases). The V end lost 7 bases, the J end lost 1 base, and 10 bases lay between the germline ends. CDR1 MNHEY and CDR2 SMNVEV come from the germline V gene (reference sequence). The CDR3 spans 14 residues. CDR3 DNA: TGTGCCAGCACCCTGGGGGGGAACACCGGGGAGCTGTTTTTT. Protein sequence: CASTLGGNTGELFF.

This clonotype came up a few times. V usage is TRBV12-3 or TRBV12-4 and J usage is TRBJ2-7; 12 bases align to TRBD2. The CDR3 has 14 amino acids. V lost 6 bases and J lost 6; bases outside the gene matches: 6. CDR3 DNA sequence: TGTGCCAGCAGCTTTGGACTAGCGGGACTCGAGCAGTACTTC. Protein: CASSFGLAGLEQYF.